The 27 T cell receptor beta chains in this list originate from one sample, sequenced in a study of blood T cells in healthy people across ages. The use of a sample-barcoded 5' primer and a J-beta primer mix characterized a second PCR of roughly 7 to 12 cycles. TCRdb processed the 5' RACE reads anew with MiXCR; each CDR3 protein has one entry. The repertoire has about 800,000 distinct CDR3 sequences, about three fifths of them found once; the top ten carry about 20%. Sequencing input: blood. These TCRs come from a man aged 30 to 45 in good health.

This clonotype was recorded many times. The chain recombines TRBV20-1 with TRBJ1-1, with D perhaps matching TRBD1 (5 bases). CDR1 is DFQATT and CDR2 is SNEGSKA in the germline V gene (reference sequence). Trimming took 6 bases from V and 1 from J, leaving 15 bases between them. This CDR3 has 14 residues. CDR3 nucleotide sequence: TGCAGTGCCCAAAGAGACAGTGCGAACACTGAAGCTTTCTTT. This encodes CSAQRDSANTEAFF.

The V call is TRBV28, the J call TRBJ2-7; TRBD1 agrees at 8 bases. Germline CDR1 is MDHEN and CDR2 is SYDVKM. The CDR3 spans 16 residues. Germline trimming cut 5 bases from V and 4 bases from J; bases unmatched to any gene: 13. This CDR3 is CASSLGQGRAIYEQYF. Here the CDR3 DNA reads TGTGCCAGCAGTCTAGGACAGGGAAGGGCAATATACGAGCAGTACTTC. Looking up the rest from reference TRBV28 and TRBJ2-7 gives the full variable domain: DVKVTQSSRYLVKRTGEKVFLECVQDMDHENMFWYRQDPGLGLRLIYFSYDVKMKEKGDIPEGYSVSREKKERFSLILESASTNQTSMYLCASSLGQGRAIYEQYFGPGTRLTVT.

The CDR3 reads CASSLAPVLAGGPGSETQYF. The CDR3 DNA is TGTGCCAGCAGCTTAGCTCCGGTTCTAGCGGGGGGGCCGGGTAGCGAGACCCAGTACTTC. The J gene is TRBJ2-5, the V gene TRBV7-6, with 12 bases that match TRBD2. Germline assignment: CDR1 SGHVS and CDR2 FNYEAQ. The length of the CDR3 is 20 residues. With V trimmed by 0 bases and J by 5 bases, 16 bases remained unmatched.

The rearrangement links TRBV25-1 to TRBJ1-1; no clear D gene. V was trimmed by 8 bases and J by 4 bases, leaving 14 bases between them. The CDR3 length is 13 residues. Germline CDR1 is MGHDK and CDR2 is SYGVNS. The CDR3 nucleotides are TGTGCCAGCCTGCGAGGATCGGGCACTGAAGCTTTCTTT. Translated, it gives CASLRGSGTEAFF.

The genes are TRBV7-9 and TRBJ2-5, with 7 bases that match TRBD2. CDR1 is SEHNR, CDR2 FQNEAQ, per germline (reference sequence). The length of the CDR3 is 16 residues. V was pared by 3 bases and J by 3 bases, with 10 bases of the junction left unmatched. This chain's CDR3 is CASSFEPGEGEETQYF. In DNA form, the CDR3 reads TGTGCCAGCAGCTTCGAACCGGGGGAGGGTGAAGAGACCCAGTACTTC.

This chain connects TRBV4-3 to TRBJ1-2; D remains unclear. This CDR3 has 13 residues. Trimming cost V 0 bases and J 8 bases, with 10 bases left between them. Germline V gene lookup returns CDR1 LGHNA and CDR2 YSLEER. CDR3 sequence: CASSQDKKPGYTF. In DNA form, the CDR3 reads TGCGCCAGCAGCCAAGATAAGAAACCGGGCTACACCTTC.

This sequence joins TRBV20-1 and TRBJ2-1; D is unclear. Germline V CDR1 and CDR2: DFQATT, SNEGSKA (reference sequence). There are 12 residues in the CDR3. Trimming cost V 7 bases and J 6 bases, with 13 bases left between them. This CDR3 is CSVPPKTNEQFF. CDR3 DNA sequence: TGCAGTGTTCCCCCCAAGACCAATGAGCAGTTCTTC.

This clonotype showed up just a few times. The chain employs TRBV6-4 and TRBJ1-2; the D is unclear. Germline CDR1 MRHNA, CDR2 SNTAGT. V lost 4 bases and J 9 bases, leaving 12 bases between the germline ends. This CDR3 region has 12 residues. The CDR3 sequence is CASSAVVGSYTF. The CDR3 nucleotides are TGTGCCAGCAGTGCCGTAGTAGGGAGCTACACCTTC.

This clonotype was observed once. This chain connects TRBV13 to TRBJ2-7, with 7 positions matching TRBD1. CDR1 PRHDT and CDR2 FYEKMQ come from the germline V gene (reference sequence). Trimming at V came to 4 bases and at J to 5 bases, leaving 14 bases not matched to a gene. The CDR3 runs to 16 residues. CDR3 bases: TGTGCCAGCAGCTCCACCGACAGGGAAAACGCCGACGAGCAGTACTTC. Translated, it gives CASSSTDRENADEQYF.

A note on this clonotype: One junction end does not reproduce the germline sequence, and a read error may be involved. The chain carries TRBV6-1 and TRBJ2-7; TRBD1 matches 10 bases. Germline loops: CDR1 MNHNS, CDR2 SASEGT. The CDR3 covers 14 residues. This CDR3 is CASSEGQGGFGQYF. DNA of the CDR3: TGTGCCAGCAGCGAAGGACAGGGGGGGTTCGGGCAGTACTTC.

This CDR3 is CASSHDFGASAYEQYF. The CDR3 bases are TGTGCCAGCAGCCATGATTTCGGCGCGTCGGCCTACGAGCAGTACTTC. The V and J genes are TRBV4-2 and TRBJ2-7; no clear D. CDR1 is LGHNA and CDR2 is YNFKEQ in the germline V gene. This CDR3 has 16 residues. V lost 3 bases, J lost 2 bases, and 17 bases lay in between.

A word on this clonotype: The junction shows a germline mismatch at one end, possibly a read error. The chain's CDR3 is CSVRGAGRYGCTF. As DNA, the CDR3 is TGCAGCGTTCGCGGGGCAGGCCGGTATGGCTGCACCTTC. This sequence joins TRBV29-1 and TRBJ1-2; perhaps TRBD1 as D (5 bases). CDR1 is SQVTM and CDR2 is ANQGSEA in the germline V gene. The CDR3 consists of 13 residues.

This clonotype was counted once. The CDR3 nucleotides read TGTGCCAGCAGCTTGGGGAGGGGGCGCGACTACGAGCAGTACTTC. This translates into CASSLGRGRDYEQYF. This chain joins TRBV11-2 and TRBJ2-4; D possibly uses TRBD1 or TRBD2 (7 bases each). The closer fit of TRBJ2-7 to the DNA end suggests the J call may be wrong. CDR3 length: 15 residues. In germline, CDR1 is SGHAT, CDR2 FQNNGV.

This chain links TRBV11-1 with TRBJ2-1; tentatively, D is TRBD2 (5 bases). Trimming took off 4 bases at V and 8 bases at J, with 18 bases between the two ends. Germline values: CDR1 SGHAT, CDR2 FQDESV (reference sequence). The CDR3 runs to 15 residues. Here the CDR3 DNA reads TGTGCCAGCAGCTCCTGTACTAGTGGCCTCGATGAGCAGTTCTTC. Translating it yields CASSSCTSGLDEQFF.

Here the CDR3 reads CAISPAGAVLDTQYF. DNA for the CDR3: TGTGCCATCAGTCCGGCGGGAGCAGTTCTAGATACGCAGTATTTT. The chain employs TRBV10-3 and TRBJ2-3, with 7 nucleotides matching TRBD2. With V trimmed by 5 bases and J by 5 bases, 10 bases remained unmatched. The CDR3 runs 15 residues. The germline CDR1 and CDR2 sequences are ENHRY and SYGVKD.

The J gene is TRBJ2-5, the V gene TRBV6-2 or TRBV6-3, with 10 bases aligning to TRBD2. This CDR3 region has 15 residues. Germline V lookup: CDR1 MNHEY, CDR2 SVGEGT. V shed 6 bases and J 6 bases; nucleotides not matched to a gene: 10. The CDR3 nucleotides are TGTGCCAGCAGGGACCTAGCGGGAGCCGGGAAGACCCAGTACTTC. Encoded protein: CASRDLAGAGKTQYF.

This clonotype showed up just a few times. This chain links TRBV7-2 with TRBJ2-6, with 10 bases lining up with TRBD2. Germline CDR1 SGHTA, CDR2 FQGNSA. CDR3 length: 17 amino acids. The trim removed 4 bases at V and 0 bases at J, leaving 3 bases unmatched. The CDR3 loop reads CASSSSGGASGANVLTF. Written as DNA, the CDR3 is TGTGCCAGCAGCTCTAGCGGGGGTGCCTCTGGGGCCAACGTCCTGACTTTC.

As to this clonotype: A junction boundary mismatches the germline segment, possibly from a read error. This chain uses TRBV4-1 with TRBJ2-3; D is undetermined. Germline assignment: CDR1 MGHRA and CDR2 YSYEKL. The CDR3 has 15 amino acids. CDR3 DNA: TGTGCCAGCAGCCAAGATCCTGGGCCCACAGATACGCAGTATTTT. Amino acid sequence: CASSQDPGPTDTQYF.

The genes are TRBV2 and TRBJ1-1; 7 bases are a match to TRBD1. The germline gives CDR1 SNHLY, CDR2 FYNNEI. This CDR3 has 14 residues. V shed 2 bases and J 5 bases; nucleotides not matched to a gene: 5. The CDR3 region is CASSETGALTEAFF. CDR3 nucleotides: TGTGCCAGCAGTGAAACAGGGGCCCTAACTGAAGCTTTCTTT.

This clonotype was seen only a few times. V is TRBV10-2 and J is TRBJ1-2, with D maybe TRBD1 (5 bases). The germline gives CDR1 WSHSY, CDR2 SAAADI. The CDR3 runs 15 residues. V lost 8 bases and J 5 bases, leaving 21 bases between the germline ends. The CDR3 loop reads CASAGPEGREYGYTF. The CDR3 region has the DNA TGCGCCAGCGCCGGACCCGAGGGCAGGGAATATGGCTACACCTTC.

The V gene is TRBV11-2, the J gene TRBJ2-5; 9 bases agree with TRBD2. Germline V gene lookup returns CDR1 SGHAT and CDR2 FQNNGV. This CDR3 is 16 amino acids long. V dropped 2 bases and J dropped 1; count of bases not matched to a gene: 5. CDR3 loop: CASSLIAGVRQETQYF. The CDR3 bases are TGTGCCAGCAGCTTAATAGCGGGGGTACGCCAAGAGACCCAGTACTTC. Complete variable domain (other parts from reference TRBV11-2 and TRBJ2-5): EAGVAQSPRYKIIEKRQSVAFWCNPISGHATLYWYQQILGQGPKLLIQFQNNGVVDDSQLPKDRFSAERLKGVDSTLKIQPAKLEDSAVYLCASSLIAGVRQETQYFGPGTRLLVL.

The J gene is TRBJ2-1, the V gene TRBV10-3; D perhaps matches TRBD2 (5 bases). Trimming left V 2 bases short and J 5 bases short, with 13 bases between. Germline V gene lookup returns CDR1 ENHRY and CDR2 SYGVKD. This CDR3 has 15 amino acids. The CDR3 DNA reads TGTGCCATCAGTGAGAGCCTAGCCCCTCACAATGAGCAGTTCTTC. This encodes CAISESLAPHNEQFF.

A few counts support this clonotype. This rearrangement joins TRBV7-9 to TRBJ2-7; 8 nucleotides align to TRBD1. This CDR3 contains 14 residues. The V segment lost 4 bases and the J segment 2 bases; nucleotides outside the gene matches: 4. In germline, CDR1 is SEHNR, CDR2 FQNEAQ (reference sequence). The CDR3 is CASSSTGGTYEQYF. CDR3 in DNA: TGTGCCAGCAGCTCCACAGGGGGAACCTACGAGCAGTACTTC.

This clonotype has more than one count but fewer than ten. The rearrangement joins TRBV7-2 to TRBJ1-2; 7 bases agree with TRBD1. This CDR3 has 14 residues. J gave up 3 bases and V 0 bases, and 1 base lay outside the gene matches. The germline CDR1 and CDR2 sequences are SGHTA and FQGNSA. The CDR3 sequence is CASSLAGQHYGYTF. In nucleotides, the CDR3 is TGTGCCAGCAGCTTAGCGGGACAGCACTATGGCTACACCTTC.

This chain links TRBV7-2 with TRBJ2-1; 7 bases agree with TRBD1. The CDR3 is 14 residues long. Germline-derived CDR1 and CDR2 are SGHTA and FQGNSA. J gave up 7 bases and V 5 bases, and 8 bases lay outside the gene matches. The CDR3 coding sequence is TGTGCCAGCAGCCTGTTATCGACAGGGAATGAGCAGTTCTTC. It specifies CASSLLSTGNEQFF.

This clonotype came up a few times. The rearrangement joins TRBV20-1 to TRBJ2-7; 9 nucleotides match TRBD2. Per germline, CDR1 DFQATT and CDR2 SNEGSKA (reference sequence). V lost 2 bases to trimming and J lost 6 bases; unmatched junction nucleotides: 5. The CDR3 extends over 13 amino acids. CDR3 in amino acids: CSARLAGTGEQYF. For the CDR3, the DNA is TGCAGTGCTAGACTAGCGGGGACCGGCGAGCAGTACTTC.

V and J are TRBV7-8 and TRBJ2-5; TRBD1 might be the D (5 bases). Germline assignment: CDR1 SGHVS and CDR2 FQNEAQ. V was cut by 0 bases and J by 5 bases, with 10 bases left in between. The CDR3 is 14 amino acids. CDR3 region: CASSLARGSETQYF. The CDR3 DNA reads as TGTGCCAGCAGCTTAGCTAGGGGTTCGGAGACCCAGTACTTC.